A few counts support the clone carrying this T cell receptor (beta chain). These data originate in a study of patients and donors after allogeneic stem cell transplantation. TCRdb processed the RT-PCR reads anew with MiXCR; each CDR3 protein has one entry. The data show 190,000 or so distinct CDR3 sequences, around two fifths seen once. Germline CDR1 and CDR2: PRHDT and FYEKMQ (reference sequence). V lost 3 bases, J lost 3 bases, and 2 bases stayed unmatched. The CDR3 contains 14 residues. Sequencing used blood, either unsorted or a sorted T cell fraction (not recorded which). The chain has TRBV13 and TRBJ2-1; 7 nucleotides match TRBD2. The sequence derives from a human donor who was either an allogeneic HSCT recipient or a stem cell or donor lymphocyte infusion donor (not recorded which). It is not recorded whose cells these are; they may come from a transplant donor. The DNA of the CDR3 is TGTGCCAGCAGCTTGGCGGGAGTCTACAATGAGCAGTTCTTC. Translated, it gives CASSLAGVYNEQFF.